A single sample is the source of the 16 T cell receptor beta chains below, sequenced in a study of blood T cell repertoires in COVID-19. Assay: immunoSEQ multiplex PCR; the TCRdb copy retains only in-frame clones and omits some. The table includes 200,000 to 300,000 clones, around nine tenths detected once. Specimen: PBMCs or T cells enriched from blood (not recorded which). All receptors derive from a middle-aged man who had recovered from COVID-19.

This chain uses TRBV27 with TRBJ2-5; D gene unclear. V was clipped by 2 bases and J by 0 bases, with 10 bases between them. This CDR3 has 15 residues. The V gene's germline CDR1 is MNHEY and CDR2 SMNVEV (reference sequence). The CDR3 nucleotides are TGTGCCAGCAGTTTAAGTCCCGGGTACCAAGAGACCCAGTACTTC. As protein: CASSLSPGYQETQYF.

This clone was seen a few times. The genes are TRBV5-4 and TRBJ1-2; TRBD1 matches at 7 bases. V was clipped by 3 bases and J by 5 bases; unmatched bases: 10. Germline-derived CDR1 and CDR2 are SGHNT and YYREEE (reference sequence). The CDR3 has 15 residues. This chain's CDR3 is CASSSPGQENYGYTF. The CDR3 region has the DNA TGTGCCAGCAGCTCCCCTGGACAGGAAAATTATGGCTACACCTTC.

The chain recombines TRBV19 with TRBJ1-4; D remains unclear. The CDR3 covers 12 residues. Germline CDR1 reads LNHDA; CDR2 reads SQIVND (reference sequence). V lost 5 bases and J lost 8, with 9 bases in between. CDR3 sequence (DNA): TGTGCCAGTAGTCCCCTGGGCGAAAAACTGTTTTTT. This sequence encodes CASSPLGEKLFF.

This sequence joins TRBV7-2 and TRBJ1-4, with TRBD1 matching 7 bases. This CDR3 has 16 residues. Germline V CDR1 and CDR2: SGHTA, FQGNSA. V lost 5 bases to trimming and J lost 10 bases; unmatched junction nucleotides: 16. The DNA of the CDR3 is TGTGCCAGCAGCGATGGGTCTGAGGGGGCCCGCGGAAAACTGTTTTTT. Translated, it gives CASSDGSEGARGKLFF.

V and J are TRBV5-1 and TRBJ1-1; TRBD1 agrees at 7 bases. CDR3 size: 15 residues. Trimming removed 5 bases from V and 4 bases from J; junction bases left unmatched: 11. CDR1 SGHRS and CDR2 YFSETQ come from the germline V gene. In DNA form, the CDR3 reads TGCGCCAGCAGTTCCCGACAGGGTGGTGTCACTGAAGCTTTCTTT. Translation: CASSSRQGGVTEAFF.

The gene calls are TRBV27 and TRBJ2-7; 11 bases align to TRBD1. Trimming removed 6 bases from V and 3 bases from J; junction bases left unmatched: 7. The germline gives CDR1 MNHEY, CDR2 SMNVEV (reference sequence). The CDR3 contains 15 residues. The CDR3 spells CASSLRGQGVYEQYF. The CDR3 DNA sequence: TGTGCCAGCAGCCTCCGGGGACAGGGGGTCTACGAGCAGTACTTC.

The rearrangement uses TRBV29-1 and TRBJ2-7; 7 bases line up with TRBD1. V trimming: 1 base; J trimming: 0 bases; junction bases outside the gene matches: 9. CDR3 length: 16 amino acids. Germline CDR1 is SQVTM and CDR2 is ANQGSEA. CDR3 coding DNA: TGCAGCGTTGAAGGGGATCGGGACAGTATCTCCTACGAGCAGTACTTC. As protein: CSVEGDRDSISYEQYF.

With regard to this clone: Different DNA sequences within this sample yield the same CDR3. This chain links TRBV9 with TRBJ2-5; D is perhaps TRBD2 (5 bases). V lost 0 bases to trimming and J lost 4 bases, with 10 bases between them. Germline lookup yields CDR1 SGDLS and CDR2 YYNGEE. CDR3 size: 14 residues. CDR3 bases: TGTGCCAGCAGCGTAGGTGGGAGTGGAGAGACCCAGTACTTC. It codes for CASSVGGSGETQYF.

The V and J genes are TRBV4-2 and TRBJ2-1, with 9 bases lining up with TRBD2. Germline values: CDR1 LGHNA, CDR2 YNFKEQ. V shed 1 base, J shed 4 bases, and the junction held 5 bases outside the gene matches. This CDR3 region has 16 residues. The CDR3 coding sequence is TGTGCCAGCAGCCAAGTTCCTAGCGGGGATTACAATGAGCAGTTCTTC. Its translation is CASSQVPSGDYNEQFF.

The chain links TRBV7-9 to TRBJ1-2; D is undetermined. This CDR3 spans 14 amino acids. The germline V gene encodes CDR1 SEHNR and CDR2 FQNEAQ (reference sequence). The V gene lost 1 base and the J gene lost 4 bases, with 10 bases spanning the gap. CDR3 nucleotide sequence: TGTGCCAGCAGCTTAGGGGCTTCGCTCTATGGCTACACCTTC. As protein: CASSLGASLYGYTF.

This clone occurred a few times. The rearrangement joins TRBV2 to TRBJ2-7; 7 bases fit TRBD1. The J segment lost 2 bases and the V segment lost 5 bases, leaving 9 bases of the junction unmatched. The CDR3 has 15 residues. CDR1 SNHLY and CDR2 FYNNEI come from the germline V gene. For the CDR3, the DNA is TGTGCCAGCAGTTCTACAGGGGACGATCCCTACGAGCAGTACTTC. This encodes CASSSTGDDPYEQYF.

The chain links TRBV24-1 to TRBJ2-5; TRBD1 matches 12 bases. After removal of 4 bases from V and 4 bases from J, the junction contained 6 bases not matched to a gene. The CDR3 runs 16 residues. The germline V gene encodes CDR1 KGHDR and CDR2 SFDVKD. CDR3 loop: CATSEKGQGAGETQYF. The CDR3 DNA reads TGTGCCACCAGTGAAAAGGGACAGGGGGCGGGAGAGACCCAGTACTTC.

The CDR3 nucleotides are TGTGCCAGCAGCTTCGGACACCAAGGCGAGCAGTACTTC. Translating it yields CASSFGHQGEQYF. The chain uses TRBV5-6 and TRBJ2-7; possible D gene TRBD1, 5 bases. V lost 2 bases, J lost 6 bases, and 12 bases lay in between. This CDR3 has 13 amino acids. In germline, CDR1 is SGHDT, CDR2 YYEEEE.

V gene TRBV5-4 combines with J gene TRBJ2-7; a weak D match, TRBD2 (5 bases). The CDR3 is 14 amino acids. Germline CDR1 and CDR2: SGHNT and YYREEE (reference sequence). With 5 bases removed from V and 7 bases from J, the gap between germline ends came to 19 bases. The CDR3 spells CASRTDGVPGEQYF. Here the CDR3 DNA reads TGTGCCAGCAGGACCGACGGGGTCCCGGGTGAGCAGTACTTC.

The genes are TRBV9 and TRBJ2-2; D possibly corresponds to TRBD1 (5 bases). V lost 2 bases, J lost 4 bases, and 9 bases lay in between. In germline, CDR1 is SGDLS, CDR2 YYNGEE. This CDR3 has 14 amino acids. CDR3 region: CASSVQGTTGELFF. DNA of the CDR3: TGTGCCAGCAGCGTTCAGGGTACCACCGGGGAGCTGTTTTTT.

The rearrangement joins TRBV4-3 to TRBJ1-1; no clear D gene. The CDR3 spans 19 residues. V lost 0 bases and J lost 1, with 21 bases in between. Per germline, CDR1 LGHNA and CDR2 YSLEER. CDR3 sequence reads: CASSQDWLVGVRANTEAFF. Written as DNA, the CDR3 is TGCGCCAGCAGCCAAGATTGGCTCGTGGGAGTTCGGGCGAACACTGAAGCTTTCTTT.